Listed below are T cell receptor beta chains from one sample, sequenced in a study of human T cells and chemical hapten exposure. TCRdb passed the RACE reads through MiXCR, listing each CDR3 protein once. The repertoire holds some 87,000 distinct CDR3 sequences, with approximately 10% as singletons. The input for sequencing was whole blood, taken in connection with sensitization to the hapten diphenylcyclopropenone (DPC). The receptors shown here come from a woman aged 50 to 60 with alopecia areata. Some clones in this sample may be carry-over from other donors' samples. Each CDR3 is given with its conserved first and last residue. A D gene is named only where the DNA matches it firmly. Not all rows give a size; the values are once, few, many and, for expanded clones, a class.

d_gene	v_gene	j_gene	abundance	CDR3aa	CDR3nt
TRBD2	TRBV18	TRBJ2-1	few	CASSPSAGAAYEQFF	TGTGCCAGCTCACCATCGGCGGGAGCAGCATATGAGCAGTTCTTC
-	TRBV27	TRBJ2-2	-	CASSLSIVGTGELFF	TGTGCCAGCAGTTTATCTATAGTGGGCACCGGGGAGCTGTTTTTT
TRBD2	TRBV7-7	TRBJ2-3	few	CASSPAGLASLGTDTQYF	TGTGCTAGCAGCCCGGCCGGACTAGCAAGCTTAGGCACAGATACGCAGTATTTT
-	TRBV27	TRBJ2-6	-	CASRPRGSGANVLTF	TGTGCCAGCAGACCCAGGGGCTCTGGGGCCAACGTCCTGACTTTC
TRBD2	TRBV4-2	TRBJ2-3	-	CASSQPPGLTSEGDTQYF	TGTGCCAGCAGCCAGCCCCCTGGCCTGACTAGCGAAGGAGATACGCAGTATTTT
TRBD1	TRBV28	TRBJ1-1	few	CASSFVQGFGVTEAFF	TGTGCCAGCAGTTTCGTACAGGGGTTTGGGGTCACTGAAGCTTTCTTT
-	TRBV11-2	TRBJ1-4	few	CASSSGTRSNEKLFF	TGTGCCAGCAGCTCCGGGACACGGAGTAATGAAAAACTGTTTTTT
-	TRBV30	TRBJ2-1	-	CAWSRGRNEQFF	TGTGCCTGGAGTAGGGGAAGGAATGAGCAGTTCTTC
TRBD2	TRBV5-4	TRBJ2-3	-	CASSLVSGSIQDTQYF	TGTGCCAGCAGCTTGGTTAGCGGGAGTATTCAAGATACGCAGTATTTT
TRBD1	TRBV20-1	TRBJ2-7	-	CSAPPGQVAYEQYF	TGCAGTGCCCCCCCCGGACAGGTCGCCTACGAGCAGTACTTC
-	TRBV12-3/TRBV12-4	TRBJ2-1	many	CASKTGGGRNEQFF	TGTGCCAGCAAAACAGGGGGGGGTAGGAATGAGCAGTTCTTC
-	TRBV7-9	TRBJ2-3	-	CASSHPRGDTQYF	TGTGCCAGCAGCCACCCCCGCGGAGATACGCAGTATTTT
TRBD2	TRBV30	TRBJ2-1	many	CAWTQTSGSYNEQFF	TGTGCCTGGACCCAGACTAGCGGGAGCTACAATGAGCAGTTCTTC
TRBD1	TRBV6-6	TRBJ1-1	-	CASSYDGTGPAEAFF	TGTGCCAGCAGTTACGACGGGACAGGGCCCGCTGAAGCTTTCTTT
-	TRBV7-9	TRBJ1-2	many	CASSPSGAGYTF	TGTGCCAGCAGCCCATCGGGGGCTGGCTACACCTTC
TRBD1	TRBV3-1	TRBJ2-7	-	CASSQGGQGADF	TGTGCCAGCAGCCAAGGCGGACAGGGGGCGGACTTC
-	TRBV18	TRBJ2-1	-	CASSPPEVFYNEQFF	TGTGCCAGCTCACCCCCCGAAGTTTTCTACAATGAGCAGTTCTTC
-	TRBV29-1	TRBJ2-5	-	CSVGVVHQETQYF	TGCAGCGTTGGCGTGGTCCATCAGGAGACCCAGTACTTC
-	TRBV6-2/TRBV6-3	TRBJ2-7	-	CASSSPGSGLYEQYF	TGTGCCAGCAGTTCCCCCGGTAGCGGACTCTACGAGCAGTACTTC
-	TRBV11-2	TRBJ1-1	few	CASSTRNLMNTEAFF	TGTGCCAGCAGCACACGGAATCTCATGAACACTGAAGCTTTCTTT
-	TRBV10-3	TRBJ2-3	-	CAISPQGRAADTQYF	TGTGCCATCAGCCCGCAGGGTCGGGCAGCAGATACGCAGTATTTT
-	TRBV27	TRBJ2-7	few	CASSETRWASYEQYF	TGTGCCAGCAGTGAAACGCGGTGGGCTTCCTACGAGCAGTACTTC
-	TRBV10-2	TRBJ2-2	-	CASSESVGELFF	TGCGCCAGCAGTGAGTCAGTAGGGGAGCTGTTTTTT
TRBD2	TRBV7-8	TRBJ2-5	-	CASTGLAEQETQYF	TGTGCCAGCACGGGACTAGCGGAACAAGAGACCCAGTACTTC
-	TRBV12-3/TRBV12-4	TRBJ1-6	-	CASTPGTPLSPLHF	TGTGCCAGCACCCCCGGGACACCCCTTTCACCCCTCCACTTT
-	TRBV12-3/TRBV12-4	TRBJ2-7	many	CASSPTGYEQYF	TGTGCCAGCAGTCCGACAGGCTACGAGCAGTACTTC
-	TRBV29-1	TRBJ2-5	many	CSVLGPAQETQYF	TGCAGCGTTCTCGGGCCAGCTCAAGAGACCCAGTACTTC
TRBD2	TRBV29-1	TRBJ2-7	few	CSVEGGEGHYEQYF	TGCAGCGTTGAAGGGGGGGAGGGCCACTACGAGCAGTACTTC
TRBD1	TRBV28	TRBJ1-1	few	CASSLRQGRTEAFF	TGTGCCAGCAGTCTAAGACAGGGAAGGACTGAAGCTTTCTTT
-	TRBV7-6	TRBJ2-1	few	CASSPRRGGGINEQFF	TGTGCCAGCAGCCCCCGCCGGGGTGGGGGGATCAATGAGCAGTTCTTC
TRBD1	TRBV6-1	TRBJ2-1	-	CASSQGAGSYNEQFF	TGTGCCAGCTCTCAGGGGGCTGGATCCTACAATGAGCAGTTCTTC
-	TRBV13	TRBJ1-1	few	CASSTTRLMNTEAFF	TGTGCCAGCAGCACCACACGTCTCATGAACACTGAAGCTTTCTTT
TRBD2	TRBV23-1	TRBJ2-1	many	CARPGLAGGDLYNEQFF	TGCGCCAGGCCGGGACTAGCGGGAGGGGACCTTTACAATGAGCAGTTCTTC
-	TRBV5-1	TRBJ1-2	-	CASSEDTNYGYTF	TGCGCCAGCAGCGAGGACACGAACTATGGCTACACCTTC
TRBD1	TRBV6-2/TRBV6-3	TRBJ1-2	few	CASSPWDSEYGYTF	TGTGCCAGCAGCCCCTGGGACAGTGAATATGGCTACACCTTC
-	TRBV3-1	TRBJ2-1	many	CASSQGGPSSYNEQFF	TGTGCCAGCAGCCAAGGCGGGCCAAGCTCCTACAATGAGCAGTTCTTC
-	TRBV5-1	TRBJ2-3	few	CASSLYSQRGTDTQYF	TGCGCCAGCAGCTTATACTCTCAACGGGGCACAGATACGCAGTATTTT
-	TRBV4-1	TRBJ2-4	-	CASSQEGVAKNIQYF	TGCGCCAGCAGCCAAGAAGGGGTAGCCAAAAACATTCAGTACTTC
TRBD2	TRBV20-1	TRBJ2-5	many	CSARTSGSSETQYF	TGCAGTGCCCGGACTAGCGGGTCGTCGGAGACCCAGTACTTC
TRBD1	TRBV7-9	TRBJ1-6	many	CASSRPGQGEGPLHF	TGTGCCAGCAGCCGCCCGGGACAGGGCGAGGGACCCCTCCACTTT
-	TRBV11-2	TRBJ2-2	many	CASRHPGRPNTGELFF	TGTGCCAGCAGACATCCGGGACGGCCGAACACCGGGGAGCTGTTTTTT
-	TRBV11-2	TRBJ2-1	few	CASSYDLSYNEQFF	TGTGCCAGCAGCTACGACCTCTCCTACAATGAGCAGTTCTTC
TRBD1	TRBV7-9	TRBJ2-7	-	CASNLADYGQGYEQYF	TGTGCCAGCAACTTAGCGGATTACGGACAGGGCTACGAGCAGTACTTC